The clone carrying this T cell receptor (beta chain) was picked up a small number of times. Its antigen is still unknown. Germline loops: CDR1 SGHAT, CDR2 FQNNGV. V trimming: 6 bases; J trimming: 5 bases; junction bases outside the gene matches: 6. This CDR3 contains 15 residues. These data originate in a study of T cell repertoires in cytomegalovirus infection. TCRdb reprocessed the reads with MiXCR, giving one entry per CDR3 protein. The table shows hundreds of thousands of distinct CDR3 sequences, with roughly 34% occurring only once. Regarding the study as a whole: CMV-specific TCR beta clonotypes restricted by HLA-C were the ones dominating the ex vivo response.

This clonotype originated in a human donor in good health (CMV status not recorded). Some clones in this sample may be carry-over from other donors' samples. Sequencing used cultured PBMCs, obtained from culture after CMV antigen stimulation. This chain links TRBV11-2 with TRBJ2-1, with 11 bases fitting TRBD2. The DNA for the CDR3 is TGTGCCAGCAGACGACTAGCGGGAATCCACAATGAGCAGTTCTTC. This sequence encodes CASRRLAGIHNEQFF.